These 28 T cell receptor beta chains share one sample of origin, sequenced in a study of PD-L1 blockade in urothelial cancer. The protocol was immunoSEQ multiplex PCR, while the TCRdb copy is restricted to in-frame clones and leaves out a portion. The data contain more than 30,000 clones, 75% to 90% of them seen just once; the ten biggest clones take up roughly 3.5%. This sample comprised PBMCs, obtained around atezolizumab (anti-PD-L1) treatment. The origin of the receptors is a man between 45 and 60 years old with urothelial cancer.

V is TRBV9 and J is TRBJ2-3; 10 nucleotides line up with TRBD2. V lost 0 bases to trimming and J lost 3 bases; unmatched junction nucleotides: 7. The CDR3 is 17 residues long. CDR1 is SGDLS and CDR2 is YYNGEE in the germline V gene. The CDR3 reads CASSVAASGRKTDTQYF. CDR3 DNA sequence: TGTGCCAGCAGCGTAGCCGCTAGCGGGAGAAAGACAGATACGCAGTATTTT.

The genes are TRBV4-1 and TRBJ2-5; 7 bases are shared with TRBD2. The CDR3 sequence is 14 residues long. The J segment lost 5 bases and the V segment lost 2 bases, leaving 5 bases of the junction unmatched. Germline CDR1 and CDR2: MGHRA and YSYEKL. DNA of the CDR3: TGCGCCAGCAGCCAACGACTAGCAGTGGAGACCCAGTACTTC. Protein sequence: CASSQRLAVETQYF.

This clone appeared a few times. The chain links TRBV6-4 to TRBJ1-2; D is uncertain. The germline V gene has CDR1 MRHNA and CDR2 SNTAGT. Between the trimmed V and J ends, which lost 3 bases and 0 bases, there was a span of 11 bases. This CDR3 region has 15 residues. CDR3 DNA sequence: TGTGCCAGCAGTGATTCCCCTTTTGCTAACTATGGCTACACCTTC. It is translated as CASSDSPFANYGYTF.

V is TRBV6-5 and J is TRBJ1-5, with D unresolved. The germline gives CDR1 MNHEY, CDR2 SVGAGI. Trimming stripped 0 bases from V and 0 bases from J, with 6 bases between. The CDR3 runs 15 residues. The CDR3: CASSYSRHSNQPQHF. Written as DNA, the CDR3 is TGTGCCAGCAGTTACTCGAGACATAGCAATCAGCCCCAGCATTTT.

The chain has TRBV11-2 and TRBJ1-4, with 7 positions matching TRBD1. With 7 bases clipped from V and 0 bases from J, the junction kept 2 bases outside the gene matches. Per germline, CDR1 SGHAT and CDR2 FQNNGV. There are 14 residues in the CDR3. The CDR3 sequence: CASTQGATNEKLFF. The CDR3 DNA reads as TGTGCCAGCACCCAGGGGGCAACTAATGAAAAACTGTTTTTT.

V is TRBV28 and J is TRBJ2-7; 12 bases map to TRBD2. This CDR3 spans 17 amino acids. With 3 bases clipped from V and 0 bases from J, the junction kept 6 bases outside the gene matches. Germline CDR1 and CDR2: MDHEN and SYDVKM. CDR3 sequence (DNA): TGTGCCAGCAGTTTGTCGCTAGCGGGAGGGAGCTCCTACGAGCAGTACTTC. Residues: CASSLSLAGGSSYEQYF.

The V gene is TRBV19, the J gene TRBJ2-2, with a possible D match to TRBD1 (5 bases). The CDR3 totals 16 residues. Trimming removed 3 bases at V and 3 bases at J, with 14 bases between. The germline V gene has CDR1 LNHDA and CDR2 SQIVND (reference sequence). The CDR3 loop is CASSIGTGLYTGELFF. The CDR3 bases are TGTGCCAGTAGTATTGGCACAGGATTATACACCGGGGAGCTGTTTTTT.

The V gene is TRBV6-5, the J gene TRBJ2-7; TRBD2 might be the D (6 bases). CDR3 size: 14 residues. Germline values: CDR1 MNHEY, CDR2 SVGAGI. V was shortened by 2 bases and J by 0 bases, with 8 bases between the two germline ends. The DNA of the CDR3 is TGTGCCAGCAGTTACGGCGGGGCCTCCTACGAGCAGTACTTC. It translates to CASSYGGASYEQYF.

This chain joins TRBV20-1 and TRBJ2-7, with TRBD1 matching over 8 bases. CDR3 length: 11 amino acids. The germline V gene has CDR1 DFQATT and CDR2 SNEGSKA (reference sequence). V lost 7 bases, J lost 4 bases, and 3 bases stayed unmatched. CDR3: CSVGTGYEQYF. DNA for the CDR3: TGCAGTGTGGGGACAGGTTACGAGCAGTACTTC.

The V gene is TRBV5-4, the J gene TRBJ2-5; TRBD2 agrees at 8 bases. The CDR3 has 17 residues. Germline CDR1 is SGHNT and CDR2 is YYREEE (reference sequence). J lost 2 bases, V lost 2 bases, and 11 bases had no gene match. The CDR3 DNA reads TGTGCCAGCAGCTTATTTAGCGGGAAGGTCGGACAAGAGACCCAGTACTTC. This codes for CASSLFSGKVGQETQYF.

The chain uses TRBV5-1 and TRBJ1-1; D is unresolved. The V end was cut by 6 bases, the J end by 5 bases, with 14 bases between. Germline CDR1 and CDR2: SGHRS and YFSETQ. There are 13 residues in the CDR3. CDR3 nucleotides: TGCGCCAGCACCCTCGGCACGGGGACTGAAGCTTTCTTT. Translated: CASTLGTGTEAFF.

This clone was seen a single time. The V call is TRBV19, the J call TRBJ1-2; no clear D. CDR1 and CDR2 (germline): LNHDA, SQIVND (reference sequence). The CDR3 runs 13 residues. Trimming pared 3 bases from V and 4 bases from J, leaving 9 bases between. Written as DNA, the CDR3 is TGTGCCAGTAGTATCGAGGGCGGCTATGGCTACACCTTC. This codes for CASSIEGGYGYTF.

This rearrangement joins TRBV14 to TRBJ2-1; 14 bases are shared with TRBD2. This CDR3 spans 18 amino acids. J lost 4 bases, V lost 2 bases, and 7 bases had no gene match. Germline assignment: CDR1 SGHDN and CDR2 FVKESK. CDR3 region: CASSQRLAGGPGYNEQFF. CDR3 DNA sequence: TGTGCCAGCAGCCAAAGACTAGCGGGAGGGCCCGGATACAATGAGCAGTTCTTC.

This chain joins TRBV30 and TRBJ2-7; 8 bases map to TRBD2. The CDR3 sequence is 14 residues long. Germline V CDR1 and CDR2: GTSNPN, SVGIG (reference sequence). The junction had 11 bases not matched to a gene; V was cut back by 3 bases and J by 7 bases. The CDR3 region is CAWRGNSGMGEQYF. Written as DNA, the CDR3 is TGTGCCTGGAGAGGCAATAGCGGGATGGGGGAGCAGTACTTC. The whole variable domain, filled in from reference TRBV30 and TRBJ2-7, reads SQTIHQWPATLVQPVGSPLSLECTVEGTSNPNLYWYRQAAGRGLQLLFYSVGIGQISSEVPQNLSASRPQDRQFILSSKKLLLSDSGFYLCAWRGNSGMGEQYFGPGTRLTVT.

This clone was recorded only once. The chain uses TRBV6-5 and TRBJ2-2; perhaps TRBD1 as D (6 bases). This CDR3 spans 15 amino acids. Between the trimmed V and J ends, which lost 6 bases and 2 bases, there was a span of 13 bases. CDR1 and CDR2 (germline): MNHEY, SVGAGI. The CDR3 bases are TGTGCCAGCAGCCCCGGGACACCAAACACCGGGGAGCTGTTTTTT. It specifies CASSPGTPNTGELFF.

The chain combines TRBV14 with TRBJ2-7, with 7 bases that match TRBD1. The ends lost 2 bases at V and 2 bases at J; junction bases unmatched: 6. Germline V lookup: CDR1 SGHDN, CDR2 FVKESK. This CDR3 is 15 amino acids long. Written as DNA, the CDR3 is TGTGCCAGCAGCCAAACCTGGGACAGTACCTACGAGCAGTACTTC. This encodes CASSQTWDSTYEQYF.

This chain joins TRBV5-3 and TRBJ2-7; 10 bases align to TRBD2. TRBV5-3 is an ORF, and what it does is uncertain. This CDR3 contains 13 residues. The trim removed 6 bases at V and 3 bases at J, leaving 3 bases unmatched. CDR3 nucleotide sequence: TGTGCCAGAAAAAGCGGGGGGGGCTACGAGCAGTACTTC. Protein sequence: CARKSGGGYEQYF.

The J gene is TRBJ1-2, the V gene TRBV7-2; D may be TRBD1 (5 bases). The CDR3 is made up of 13 amino acids. The V end lost 3 bases, the J end lost 5 bases, and 10 bases lay between the germline ends. CDR1 is SGHTA and CDR2 is FQGNSA in the germline V gene. Here the CDR3 DNA reads TGTGCCAGCAGCTTGGGGGGTGGGTATGGCTACACCTTC. This translates into CASSLGGGYGYTF.

This clone was counted a few times. J is TRBJ1-6 and V is TRBV6-1, with 7 bases lining up with TRBD1. The V gene's germline CDR1 is MNHNS and CDR2 SASEGT. V gave up 5 bases and J gave up 7 bases; unmatched junction bases: 8. The length of the CDR3 is 15 residues. CDR3 loop: CASSPFTGVNSPLHF. For the CDR3, the DNA is TGTGCCAGCAGTCCCTTCACAGGGGTGAATTCACCCCTCCACTTT.

The J gene is TRBJ2-3, the V gene TRBV27, with D unclear. Per germline, CDR1 MNHEY and CDR2 SMNVEV (reference sequence). The length of the CDR3 is 15 residues. The ends were cut back, 4 bases at V and 0 bases at J, with 11 bases in the middle. CDR3 nucleotides: TGTGCCAGCAGTTCCTTTACAGAGAGCACAGATACGCAGTATTTT. Translation: CASSSFTESTDTQYF.

The rearrangement joins TRBV5-4 to TRBJ2-7; 10 nucleotides line up with TRBD1. Looked up from germline, CDR1 is SGHNT and CDR2 is YYREEE (reference sequence). Germline trimming cut 4 bases from V and 4 bases from J; bases unmatched to any gene: 5. The CDR3 is made up of 14 amino acids. CDR3 region: CASSVTGGGYEQYF. The CDR3 DNA is TGTGCCAGCAGCGTGACAGGGGGCGGGTACGAGCAGTACTTC.

This chain's CDR3 is CASSQTGSPNQPQHF. CDR3 DNA sequence: TGTGCCAGCAGCCAGACCGGGTCACCTAATCAGCCCCAGCATTTT. The rearrangement joins TRBV28 to TRBJ1-5; no clear D gene. Per germline, CDR1 MDHEN and CDR2 SYDVKM. The V and J ends lost 6 bases and 4 bases respectively, with 16 bases between them. The CDR3 has 15 residues.

The CDR3 loop reads CASSHLGLKTQYF. CDR3 DNA sequence: TGCGCCAGCAGCCACCTGGGACTTAAGACCCAGTACTTC. The chain joins TRBV4-1 to TRBJ2-5, with TRBD2 as a possible D gene (6 bases). Germline assignment: CDR1 MGHRA and CDR2 YSYEKL. The CDR3 covers 13 residues. V gave up 3 bases and J gave up 6 bases, with 11 bases separating them.

This rearrangement joins TRBV20-1 to TRBJ2-1; the D is unclear. With 3 bases removed from V and 9 bases from J, the gap between germline ends came to 6 bases. CDR3 length equals 10 residues. CDR1 and CDR2 from the germline V gene are DFQATT and SNEGSKA (reference sequence). The CDR3 nucleotides read TGCAGTGCTAGGGCTCTTGAGCAGTTCTTC. The encoded protein is CSARALEQFF.

This chain uses TRBV10-2 with TRBJ2-7; possibly TRBD2 for D (5 bases). Trimming removed 4 bases from V and 7 bases from J, with 5 bases in between. Germline V gene sequence: CDR1 WSHSY, CDR2 SAAADI. The CDR3 length is 10 residues. CDR3 DNA sequence: TGCGCCAGCAGTGCGGGGGAGCAGTACTTC. Translating gives CASSAGEQYF.

The CDR3 sequence: CATRDYMNTGELFF. In DNA form, the CDR3 reads TGTGCCACCCGGGACTACATGAACACCGGGGAGCTGTTTTTT. This chain links TRBV28 with TRBJ2-2; 7 bases are shared with TRBD2. Germline loops: CDR1 MDHEN, CDR2 SYDVKM. The CDR3 runs 14 residues. V lost 10 bases, J lost 1 base, and 6 bases stayed unmatched.

J is TRBJ1-1 and V is TRBV27; TRBD1 aligns across 11 bases. With 5 bases clipped from V and 4 bases from J, the junction kept 9 bases outside the gene matches. Germline V gene data show CDR1 as MNHEY and CDR2 as SMNVEV (reference sequence). CDR3 length: 16 residues. The CDR3 is CASSVRGGTGGTEAFF. In DNA, the CDR3 is TGTGCCAGCAGTGTTAGGGGGGGGACAGGGGGCACTGAAGCTTTCTTT.

The CDR3 bases are TGTGCCAGTAGTTTGAGCTATGGCTACACCTTC. Its protein is CASSLSYGYTF. V and J are TRBV19 and TRBJ1-2; D not certain. Between the trimmed V and J ends, which lost 5 bases and 4 bases, there was a span of 5 bases. The germline V gene encodes CDR1 LNHDA and CDR2 SQIVND (reference sequence). This CDR3 is 11 amino acids long.